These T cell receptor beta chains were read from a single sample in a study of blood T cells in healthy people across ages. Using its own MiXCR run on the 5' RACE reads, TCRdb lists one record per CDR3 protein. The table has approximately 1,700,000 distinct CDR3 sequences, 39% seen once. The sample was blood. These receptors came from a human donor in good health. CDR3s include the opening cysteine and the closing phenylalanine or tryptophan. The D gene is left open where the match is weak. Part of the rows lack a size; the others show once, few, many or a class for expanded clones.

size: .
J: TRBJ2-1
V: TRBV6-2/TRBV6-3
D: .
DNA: TGTGCAGTCAAAAATCCTCGTAGGGACAATGAGCAGTTCTTC
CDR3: CAVKNPRRDNEQFF

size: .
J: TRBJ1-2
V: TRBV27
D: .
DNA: TGTGCCAGCAGTTTAAATGGGCTGATAGCTAACTATGGCTACACCTTC
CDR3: CASSLNGLIANYGYTF

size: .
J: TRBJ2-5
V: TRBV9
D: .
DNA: TGTGCCAGCAGCGTAGCTAGGGACGCGGGAGAGACCCAGTACTTC
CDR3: CASSVARDAGETQYF

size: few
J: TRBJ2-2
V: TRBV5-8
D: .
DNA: TGTGCCAGCAGCTTGGGAGAAACCACAAACACCGGGGAGCTGTTTTTT
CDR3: CASSLGETTNTGELFF

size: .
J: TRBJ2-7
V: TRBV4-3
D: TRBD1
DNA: TGCGCCAGCAGCCAAGCCCCGACAGGGAACTACGAGCAGTACTTC
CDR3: CASSQAPTGNYEQYF

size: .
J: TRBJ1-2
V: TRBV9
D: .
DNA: TGTGCCAGCAGCGGGGGACGGCTAGCTAACTATGGCTACACCTTC
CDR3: CASSGGRLANYGYTF

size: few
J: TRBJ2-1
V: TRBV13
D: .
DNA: TGTGCCAGCAGCCCCCGGGTTATGGGGGGGCGTGATGAGCAGTTCTTC
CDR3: CASSPRVMGGRDEQFF

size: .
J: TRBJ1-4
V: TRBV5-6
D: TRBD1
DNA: TGTGCCAGCAGCTGGGGGGACAGGGTTCGTGAAAAACTGTTTTTT
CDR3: CASSWGDRVREKLFF

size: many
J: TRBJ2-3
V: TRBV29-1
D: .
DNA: TGCAGCGTTGACGGACAGTTTGGCACAGATACGCAGTATTTT
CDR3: CSVDGQFGTDTQYF

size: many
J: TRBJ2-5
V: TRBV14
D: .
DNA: TGTGCCAGCAGCCAAGATTTGGAGAGAACCCAGTACTTC
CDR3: CASSQDLERTQYF

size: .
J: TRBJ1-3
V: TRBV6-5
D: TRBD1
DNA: TGTGCCAGCAGTTGGGACAGGGGAAACACCATATATTTT
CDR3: CASSWDRGNTIYF

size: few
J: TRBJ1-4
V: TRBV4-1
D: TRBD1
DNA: TGCGCCAGCAGCCAAGAGGGACAGGGGGCAACTAATGAAAAACTGTTTTTT
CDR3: CASSQEGQGATNEKLFF

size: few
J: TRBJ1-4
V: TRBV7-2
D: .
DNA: TGTGCCAGCAGCTTAGCAAGGCGTGGAAAACTGTTTTTT
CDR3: CASSLARRGKLFF

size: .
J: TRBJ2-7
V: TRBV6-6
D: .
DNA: TGTGCCAGCAGCTATGACCACGGGGTCAGCTCCTACGAGCAGTACTTC
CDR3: CASSYDHGVSSYEQYF

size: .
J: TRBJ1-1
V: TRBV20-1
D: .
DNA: TGCAGTGCTAGCGATCCAAGTATTGAAGCTTTCTTT
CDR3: CSASDPSIEAFF

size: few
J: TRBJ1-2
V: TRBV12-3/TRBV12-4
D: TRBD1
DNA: TGTGCCAGCACATCGGGACAGTTTGGCTACACCTTC
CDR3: CASTSGQFGYTF

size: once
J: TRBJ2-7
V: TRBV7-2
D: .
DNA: TGTGCCAGCAGCTTACTCTATGGGCACGAGCAGTACTTC
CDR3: CASSLLYGHEQYF

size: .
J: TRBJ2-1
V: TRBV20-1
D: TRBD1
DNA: TGCAGTGCTTCTCCTCCCGGGACAGAATACAATGAGCAGTTCTTC
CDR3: CSASPPGTEYNEQFF

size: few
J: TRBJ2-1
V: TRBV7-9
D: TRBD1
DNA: TGTGCCAGCAGCGCGGGACAGGGGGGCAATGAGCAGTTCTTC
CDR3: CASSAGQGGNEQFF

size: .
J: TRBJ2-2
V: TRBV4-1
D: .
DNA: TGCGCCAGCAGCCACATAGCCGGGACAAACACCGGGGAGCTGTTTTTT
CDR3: CASSHIAGTNTGELFF

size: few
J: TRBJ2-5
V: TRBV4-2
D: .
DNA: TGTGCCAGCAGCCAAGTAGCAGGGGACTTTCAAGAGACCCAGTACTTC
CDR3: CASSQVAGDFQETQYF

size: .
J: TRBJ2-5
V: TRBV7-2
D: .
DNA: TGTGCCAGCAGCTTAGTTTGGGCTGAGACCCAGTACTTC
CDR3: CASSLVWAETQYF

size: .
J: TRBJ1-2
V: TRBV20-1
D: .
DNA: TGCAGTGCTAGGAGGTGGGGCGCCGACTATGGCTACACCTTC
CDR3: CSARRWGADYGYTF

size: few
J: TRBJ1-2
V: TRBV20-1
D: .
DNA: TGCAGTGCTACTCAGGGAGTATCTAACTATGGCTACACCTTC
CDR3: CSATQGVSNYGYTF

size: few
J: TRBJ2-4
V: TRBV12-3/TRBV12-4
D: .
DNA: TGTGCCAGCAGTTTAGCAAGGACTCCCGTTTCCAAAAACATTCAGTACTTC
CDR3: CASSLARTPVSKNIQYF

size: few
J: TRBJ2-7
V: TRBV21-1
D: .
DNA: TGTGCCAGCAGCAAAGATAGACCGGGGGCCGAGCAGTACTTC
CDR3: CASSKDRPGAEQYF

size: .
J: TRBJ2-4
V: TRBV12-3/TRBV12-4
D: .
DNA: TGTGCCAGCAGTTTGGGCAGGGCGTGCATTCAGTACTTC
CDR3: CASSLGRACIQYF

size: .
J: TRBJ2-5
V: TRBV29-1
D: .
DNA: TGCAGCGTTGCCGCCGGCGAAGAGACCCAGTACTTC
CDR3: CSVAAGEETQYF

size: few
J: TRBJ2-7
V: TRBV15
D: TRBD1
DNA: TGTGCCACCAGACTCGGACAGGGCGAGCAGTACTTC
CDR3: CATRLGQGEQYF

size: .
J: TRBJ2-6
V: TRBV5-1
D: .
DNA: TGCGCCAGCACCCCAGTGTTGCGGGGGGCCAACGTCCTGACTTTC
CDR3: CASTPVLRGANVLTF

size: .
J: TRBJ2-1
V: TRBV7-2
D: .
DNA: TGTGCCAGCAGCTTTAGACCAAGTGCCTGGGGCTCCTACAATGAGCAGTTCTTC
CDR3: CASSFRPSAWGSYNEQFF

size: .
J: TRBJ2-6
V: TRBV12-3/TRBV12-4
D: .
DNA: TGTGCCAGCAGGAGGTCCGGGGCCGACGTCCTGACTTTC
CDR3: CASRRSGADVLTF

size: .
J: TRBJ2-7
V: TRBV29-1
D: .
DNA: TGCAGCGTTGAACAGGCAGGAGCGTCCTACGAGCAGTACTTC
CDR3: CSVEQAGASYEQYF